What follows are 21 T cell receptor beta chains derived from one specimen sequenced in a study of post-analysis software for immune sequencing data. Their antigens remain unidentified. Study-wide findings and caveats: Five TRBV segments, including TRBV5-6, TRBV5-1 and TRBV20-1, were more frequent in patients than controls.

The authors incorporated unique molecular identifiers into the TCR beta cDNA libraries. TCRdb itself ran the PCR reads through MiXCR, one entry per CDR3 protein. Of roughly 540,000 distinct CDR3 sequences in the sample, 34% were seen once. The material sequenced was blood. These receptors all stem from a girl between 2 and 17 years old with multiple sclerosis.

V gene TRBV7-2 combines with J gene TRBJ2-5; 7 bases match TRBD2. The CDR3 is 15 amino acids. Germline lookup yields CDR1 SGHTA and CDR2 FQGNSA. V lost 5 bases and J lost 2; bases outside the gene matches: 8. The CDR3 nucleotides are TGTGCCAGCAGCCCAAATGCGGGGGTGCAAGAGACCCAGTACTTC. Translation: CASSPNAGVQETQYF.

In DNA, the CDR3 is TGTGCCAGCAGCTTAAGGAGCGGGGGGCATGCAGATACGCAGTATTTT. It encodes CASSLRSGGHADTQYF. This chain joins TRBV11-2 and TRBJ2-3; 9 positions match TRBD2. This CDR3 is built from 16 residues. V shed 2 bases and J 4 bases; nucleotides not matched to a gene: 7. CDR1 SGHAT and CDR2 FQNNGV come from the germline V gene.

The chain links TRBV20-1 to TRBJ2-7; TRBD1 might be the D (5 bases). The ends were cut back, 3 bases at V and 0 bases at J, with 15 bases in the middle. The CDR3 sequence is 15 residues long. Germline loops: CDR1 DFQATT, CDR2 SNEGSKA (reference sequence). The DNA of the CDR3 is TGCAGTGCTAGTCCCAGGGTGCTTAGCTCCTACGAGCAGTACTTC. Protein product: CSASPRVLSSYEQYF.

The table lists this clonotype with a count of one. One junction end disagrees with the germline gene, perhaps due to a read error. The V and J genes are TRBV5-1 and TRBJ2-1; D might be TRBD2 (6 bases). The CDR3 extends over 15 amino acids. The germline gives CDR1 SGHRS, CDR2 YFSETQ. The DNA for the CDR3 is TGCGCCAACAGCTGGACTATGAGTGGCTACAATGAGCAGTTCTTC. It yields the protein CANSWTMSGYNEQFF.

This clonotype turned up a few times. The chain recombines TRBV29-1 with TRBJ2-3; D call uncertain. Germline values: CDR1 SQVTM, CDR2 ANQGSEA. The CDR3 length is 13 residues. The V and J ends lost 7 bases and 5 bases respectively, with 16 bases between them. The CDR3 DNA is TGCAGCGGTGGTGGACGGGCGAAAGATACGCAGTATTTT. As protein: CSGGGRAKDTQYF.

V and J are TRBV14 and TRBJ2-2; D call uncertain. The CDR3 is 15 amino acids. CDR1 is SGHDN, CDR2 FVKESK, per germline. V lost 2 bases and J 4 bases, leaving 11 bases between the germline ends. Written as DNA, the CDR3 is TGTGCCAGCAGCCAATCGACATGGGGCACCGGGGAGCTGTTTTTT. Residues: CASSQSTWGTGELFF.

The rearrangement links TRBV9 to TRBJ1-1, with TRBD1 as a possible D gene (5 bases). Trimming took off 0 bases at V and 7 bases at J, with 10 bases between the two ends. The CDR3 has 13 amino acids. The germline gives CDR1 SGDLS, CDR2 YYNGEE. In DNA form, the CDR3 reads TGTGCCAGCAGCGTAGCTAGTAGGGGTGAAGCTTTCTTT. Protein: CASSVASRGEAFF. Filled out from reference TRBV9 and TRBJ1-1, the complete variable domain reads DSGVTQTPKHLITATGQRVTLRCSPRSGDLSVYWYQQSLDQGLQFLIQYYNGEERAKGNILERFSAQQFPDLHSELNLSSLELGDSALYFCASSVASRGEAFFGQGTRLTVV.

The chain couples TRBV20-1 to TRBJ2-3; 10 positions match TRBD1. Germline CDR1 is DFQATT and CDR2 is SNEGSKA (reference sequence). The CDR3 loop spans 18 amino acids. Trimming took 5 bases from V and 1 from J; bases not matched to a gene: 15. CDR3 amino acids: CSAEAGQGTVRGTDTQYF. The CDR3 DNA is TGCAGTGCTGAGGCGGGACAGGGGACCGTGCGCGGCACAGATACGCAGTATTTT.

This clonotype was picked up one time. This may stem from a read error, because a much larger clone lies one nucleotide away. V gene TRBV25-1 combines with J gene TRBJ2-1, with 9 bases matching TRBD1. CDR1 MGHDK and CDR2 SYGVNS come from the germline V gene. Trimming removed 4 bases from V and 10 bases from J; junction bases left unmatched: 14. There are 16 residues in the CDR3. The CDR3 loop is CASSGNRDRAPYEQFF. The CDR3 nucleotides are TGTGCCAGCAGTGGTAACCGGGACAGGGCCCCCTACGAGCAGTTCTTC.

This clonotype was recorded a few times. V is TRBV29-1 and J is TRBJ1-1, with D unclear. CDR3 length: 13 residues. From germline, CDR1 is SQVTM and CDR2 ANQGSEA. V was pared by 7 bases and J by 8 bases, with 20 bases between. Here the CDR3 DNA reads TGCAGCGCTGACCCACTGGCCGTAGTGGAAGCTTTCTTT. Translation: CSADPLAVVEAFF.

The table lists this clonotype with a few counts. The V gene is TRBV12-3 or TRBV12-4, the J gene TRBJ2-1, with D possibly matching TRBD1 (6 bases). This CDR3 region has 15 residues. Trimming pared 6 bases from V and 0 bases from J, leaving 12 bases between. The CDR3 DNA is TGTGCCAGCAGCCCGGGACATTCCTCCTACAATGAGCAGTTCTTC. It encodes CASSPGHSSYNEQFF.

This clonotype was recorded a few times. CDR3 nucleotides: TGTGCCAGCTATGCGGTGCCCAATACACGAAGCACAGATACGCAGTATTTT. Translation: CASYAVPNTRSTDTQYF. This chain uses TRBV28 with TRBJ2-3; D gene uncertain. This CDR3 is built from 17 residues. V lost 8 bases, J lost 0 bases, and 21 bases lay in between. Germline-derived CDR1 and CDR2 are MDHEN and SYDVKM.

The chain has TRBV4-1 and TRBJ2-3; D is unresolved. CDR3 size: 14 residues. V was cut by 1 base and J by 6 bases, with 11 bases left in between. CDR1 is MGHRA and CDR2 is YSYEKL in the germline V gene. The CDR3 DNA reads TGCGCCAGCAGCCAAGTCATCGCGGCGGATACGCAGTATTTT. It encodes CASSQVIAADTQYF.

The chain combines TRBV20-1 with TRBJ1-2, with D possibly TRBD1 on 6 matching bases. This CDR3 is built from 13 residues. With 3 bases removed from V and 1 base from J, the gap between germline ends came to 9 bases. Germline V gene lookup returns CDR1 DFQATT and CDR2 SNEGSKA (reference sequence). The CDR3 DNA is TGCAGTGCTAGCTTCAGGGGTAACTATGGCTACACCTTC. Translation: CSASFRGNYGYTF.

This clonotype has a handful of counts. V gene TRBV6-2 or TRBV6-3 combines with J gene TRBJ2-1; 12 positions match TRBD2. Germline trimming cut 2 bases from V and 6 bases from J; bases unmatched to any gene: 8. CDR1 is MNHEY and CDR2 is SVGEGT in the germline V gene. The CDR3 sequence is 17 residues long. CDR3 DNA sequence: TGTGCCAGCAGTTACCGGCTAGCGGGGGGGCACTTCAATGAGCAGTTCTTC. It translates to CASSYRLAGGHFNEQFF.

The chain links TRBV14 to TRBJ2-7, with D possibly being TRBD2 (6 bases). The CDR3 sequence is 14 residues long. V lost 4 bases and J lost 4, with 14 bases in between. CDR1 is SGHDN, CDR2 FVKESK, per germline. The CDR3 spells CASSLQAGRYEQYF. The DNA for the CDR3 is TGTGCCAGCAGCCTCCAAGCAGGGAGGTACGAGCAGTACTTC.

This clonotype has ten or more counts. The chain carries TRBV29-1 and TRBJ1-2; D remains ambiguous. Trimming removed 3 bases from V and 5 bases from J, with 7 bases in between. Germline V gene sequence: CDR1 SQVTM, CDR2 ANQGSEA. The CDR3 spans 11 residues. This CDR3 reads CSVDGFYGYTF. For the CDR3, the DNA is TGCAGCGTTGATGGCTTTTATGGCTACACCTTC.

As to this clonotype: An end of the junction does not agree with germline; a read error may underlie this. The rearrangement uses TRBV6-1 and TRBJ2-2; 7 positions agree with TRBD2. The CDR3 extends over 15 amino acids. Germline CDR1 MNHNS, CDR2 SASEGT. This CDR3 is CASSVTAGLSGERFF. The CDR3 region has the DNA TGTGCCAGCAGTGTGACGGCGGGACTATCCGGGGAGCGGTTTTTT.

The V call is TRBV12-3 or TRBV12-4, the J call TRBJ1-1; D call uncertain. This CDR3 spans 13 amino acids. V dropped 3 bases and J dropped 3 bases, with 8 bases sitting between them. Here the CDR3 DNA reads TGTGCCAGCAGTTTGATGAGGGACACTGAAGCTTTCTTT. This encodes CASSLMRDTEAFF.

The chain combines TRBV29-1 with TRBJ1-2; no firm D call. The CDR3 is 12 amino acids. The V gene's germline CDR1 is SQVTM and CDR2 ANQGSEA. The V end was cut by 2 bases, the J end by 7 bases, with 11 bases between. The CDR3 protein is CSVESRLLGYTF. CDR3 in DNA: TGCAGCGTTGAATCTAGGTTGCTTGGCTACACCTTC.

The V gene is TRBV20-1, the J gene TRBJ2-5; D is possibly TRBD2 (7 bases). The germline V and J ends were trimmed by 7 bases and 5 bases, with 17 bases remaining between them. In germline, CDR1 is DFQATT, CDR2 SNEGSKA (reference sequence). The CDR3 runs to 13 residues. CDR3 loop: CSGSGGAGETQYF. The CDR3, as DNA: TGCAGTGGAAGTGGGGGGGCCGGCGAGACCCAGTACTTC.